This TCR beta chain was found in a study of blood T cell repertoires in COVID-19. Study-wide background: Both acute and convalescent COVID-19 samples were obtained from the United States, Italy and Spain.

V was pared by 3 bases and J by 3 bases, with 6 bases of the junction left unmatched. This CDR3 has 15 amino acids. Per the germline V gene, CDR1 is SGDLS and CDR2 is YYNGEE. Data came from immunoSEQ multiplex PCR; TCRdb stores just in-frame clones and leaves some out. The profile shows 300,000 to 400,000 clones, more than 70% of them singletons. Seattle cases were enrolled at active infection and followed longitudinally. The rearrangement joins TRBV9 to TRBJ2-3; 8 bases fit TRBD1. The clonotype originates from a woman in her 70s with COVID-19, enrolled during active disease. The source material was peripheral blood. This CDR3 is CASSATGVGTDTQYF. The CDR3 DNA sequence: TGTGCCAGCAGCGCGACAGGGGTTGGTACAGATACGCAGTATTTT.